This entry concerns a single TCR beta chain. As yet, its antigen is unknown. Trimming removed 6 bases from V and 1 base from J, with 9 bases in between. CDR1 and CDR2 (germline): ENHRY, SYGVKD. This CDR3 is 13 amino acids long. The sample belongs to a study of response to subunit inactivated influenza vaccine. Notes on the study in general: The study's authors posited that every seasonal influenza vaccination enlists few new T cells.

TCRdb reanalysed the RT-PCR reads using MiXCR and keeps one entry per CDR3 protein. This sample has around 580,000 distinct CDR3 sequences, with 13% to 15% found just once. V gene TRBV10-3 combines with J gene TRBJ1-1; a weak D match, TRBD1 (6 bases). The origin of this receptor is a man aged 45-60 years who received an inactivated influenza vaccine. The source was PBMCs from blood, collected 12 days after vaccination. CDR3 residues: CAISRGQNTEAFF. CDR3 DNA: TGTGCCATCAGCCGGGGACAGAACACTGAAGCTTTCTTT.